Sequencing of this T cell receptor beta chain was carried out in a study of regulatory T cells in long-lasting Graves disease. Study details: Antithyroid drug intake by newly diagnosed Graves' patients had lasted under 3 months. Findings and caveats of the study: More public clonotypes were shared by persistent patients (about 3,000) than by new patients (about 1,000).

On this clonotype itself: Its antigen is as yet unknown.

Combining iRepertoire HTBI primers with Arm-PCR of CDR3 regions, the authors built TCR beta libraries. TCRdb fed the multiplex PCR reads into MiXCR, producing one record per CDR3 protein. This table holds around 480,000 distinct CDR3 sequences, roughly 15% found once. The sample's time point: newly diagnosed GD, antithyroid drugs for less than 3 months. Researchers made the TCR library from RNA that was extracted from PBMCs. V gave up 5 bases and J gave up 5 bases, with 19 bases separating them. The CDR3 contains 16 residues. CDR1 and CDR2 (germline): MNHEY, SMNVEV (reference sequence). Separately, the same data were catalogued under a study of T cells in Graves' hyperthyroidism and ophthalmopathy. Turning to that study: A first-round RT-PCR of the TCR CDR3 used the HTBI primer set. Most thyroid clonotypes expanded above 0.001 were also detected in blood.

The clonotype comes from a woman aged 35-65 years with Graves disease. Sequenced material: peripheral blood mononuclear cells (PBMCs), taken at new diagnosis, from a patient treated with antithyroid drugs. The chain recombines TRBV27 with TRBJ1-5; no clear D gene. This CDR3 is CASSSMASPAHQPQHF. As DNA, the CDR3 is TGTGCCAGCAGTAGTATGGCCTCCCCGGCCCATCAGCCCCAGCATTTT.